This is a list of T cell receptor beta chains from one sample in a study of radiotherapy plus CTLA-4 blockade in lung cancer. The assay was immunoSEQ multiplex PCR, and TCRdb's table has in-frame clones only and misses some. The sample carries roughly 97,000 clones, around 79% recorded once. The sample was peripheral blood, taken from a patient treated with radiotherapy plus ipilimumab. Source of these receptors: a human donor with non-small cell lung cancer who had a partial response to radiotherapy plus ipilimumab. Some clones in this sample may be carry-over from other donors' samples. Both conserved end residues are part of each CDR3.

J: TRBJ2-7
V: TRBV10-3
CDR3: CAISESRVYEQYF

J: TRBJ1-3
V: TRBV5-1
CDR3: CASSLDVGNTIYF

J: TRBJ2-7
V: TRBV7-8
CDR3: CASSLVLTSGTTYEQYF

J: TRBJ2-5
V: TRBV5-5
CDR3: CASSWSVGEWETQYF

J: TRBJ1-2
V: TRBV28
CDR3: CASSLPGQTYGYTF

J: TRBJ2-7
V: TRBV21-1
CDR3: CASSVVGTSGRGEQYF

J: TRBJ1-2
V: TRBV11-2
CDR3: CASSSRAAGPYGYTF

J: TRBJ1-3
V: TRBV7-2
CDR3: CASSLSHLAGNTIYF

J: TRBJ2-7
V: TRBV25-1
CDR3: CASSELGQGASYEQYF

J: TRBJ1-1
V: TRBV7-2
CDR3: CASSEFLQEKAFF

J: TRBJ2-5
V: TRBV18
CDR3: CASSPGGGGETQYF

J: TRBJ2-3
V: TRBV11-2
CDR3: CASSLDRASGLPRSTDTQYF

J: TRBJ2-3
V: TRBV30
CDR3: CGAGGPGSDTQYF

J: TRBJ2-5
V: TRBV28
CDR3: CASSPSGNQETQYF

J: TRBJ2-3
V: TRBV7-9
CDR3: CASSSSGGTDTQYF

J: TRBJ1-1
V: TRBV7-3
CDR3: CASSPGPDTEAFF

J: TRBJ2-3
V: TRBV6-5
CDR3: CASSTDRGLGTQYF

J: TRBJ2-1
V: TRBV6-5
CDR3: CASSYAASGRNQQFF

J: TRBJ2-1
V: TRBV7-9
CDR3: CASSKGAGTYNEQFF

J: TRBJ2-1
V: TRBV28
CDR3: CASTVVVSREQFF

J: TRBJ2-7
V: TRBV7-8
CDR3: CASSAGTGVRYYEQYF

J: TRBJ1-1
V: TRBV2
CDR3: CASSEPAQGMNTEAFF

J: TRBJ2-5
V: TRBV11-3
CDR3: CASSAGQSEYQETQYF

J: TRBJ1-1
V: TRBV27
CDR3: CASSLGTGGTEAFF

J: TRBJ2-5
V: TRBV7-9
CDR3: CASTPGRGRTQYF

J: TRBJ2-1
V: TRBV9
CDR3: CASSRMTGPLVEQFF

J: TRBJ1-3
V: TRBV6-6
CDR3: CASSPRAQGRNTIYF

J: TRBJ2-7
V: TRBV27
CDR3: CASSFRAGPYEQYF

J: TRBJ2-5
V: TRBV7-9
CDR3: CASSLTSGGLQETQYF

J: TRBJ2-7
V: TRBV10-1
CDR3: CASSPGKGSSYEQYF

J: TRBJ2-7
V: TRBV5-6
CDR3: CASSLYGYPYEQYF

J: TRBJ2-2
V: TRBV30
CDR3: CAWSIAGGPRGTGELFF

J: TRBJ2-3
V: TRBV10-3
CDR3: CAISRTEASTDTQYF

J: TRBJ1-5
V: TRBV6-4
CDR3: CASTVDTGGNQPQHF

J: TRBJ1-5
V: TRBV7-9
CDR3: CASSLSRENNQPQHF

J: TRBJ2-5
V: TRBV30
CDR3: CAWSGGSGSHQETQYF

J: TRBJ2-1
V: TRBV29-1
CDR3: CSVVTTADRGGNEQFF

J: TRBJ1-6
V: TRBV4-3
CDR3: CASSQDGRGTGSPLHF

J: TRBJ1-2
V: TRBV30
CDR3: CAWSKATGTGSYYGYTF

J: TRBJ1-2
V: TRBV5-4
CDR3: CASSLDRGQGAYGYTF

J: TRBJ2-7
V: TRBV28
CDR3: CASSYPGQAKYEQYF